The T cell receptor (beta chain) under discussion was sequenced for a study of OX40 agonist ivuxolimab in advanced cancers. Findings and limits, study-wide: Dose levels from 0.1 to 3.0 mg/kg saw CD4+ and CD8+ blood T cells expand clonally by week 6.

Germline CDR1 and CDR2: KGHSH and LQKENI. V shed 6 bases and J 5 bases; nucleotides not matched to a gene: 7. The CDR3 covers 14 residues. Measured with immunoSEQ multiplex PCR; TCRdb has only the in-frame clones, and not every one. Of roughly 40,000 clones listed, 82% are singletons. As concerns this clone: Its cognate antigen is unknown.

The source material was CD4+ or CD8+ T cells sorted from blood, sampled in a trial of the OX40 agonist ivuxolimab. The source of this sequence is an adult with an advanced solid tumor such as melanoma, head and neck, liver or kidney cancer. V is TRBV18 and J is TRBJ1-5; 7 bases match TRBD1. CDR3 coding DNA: TGTGCCAGCTCCCGGACAGGTTCCGATCAGCCCCAGCATTTT. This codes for CASSRTGSDQPQHF.